The next 10 T cell receptor beta chains were all read from a single sample in a study of blood T cell repertoires in COVID-19. Measured with immunoSEQ multiplex PCR; TCRdb has only the in-frame clones, and not every one. The sample has approximately 200,000 clones, 70% to 90% seen once. Sequencing used peripheral blood. These receptors were collected from a woman aged 80 or over with acute or convalescent COVID-19.

The chain combines TRBV7-6 with TRBJ2-7, with 8 bases aligning to TRBD1. Germline CDR1 and CDR2: SGHVS and FNYEAQ. The length of the CDR3 is 15 residues. With V trimmed by 1 base and J by 6 bases, 8 bases remained unmatched. The CDR3 sequence: CASSLVVGQGSEQYF. The CDR3 nucleotides read TGTGCCAGCAGCTTAGTCGTAGGACAGGGTTCCGAGCAGTACTTC.

The chain has TRBV7-3 and TRBJ2-3; a weak D match, TRBD1 (5 bases). The CDR3 runs to 13 residues. Germline V lookup: CDR1 SGHTA, CDR2 FQGTGA. Trimming stripped 5 bases from V and 5 bases from J, with 11 bases between. The CDR3 DNA reads TGTGCCAGCAGCCCGCCTAGGGGAGATACGCAGTATTTT. It specifies CASSPPRGDTQYF.

The chain recombines TRBV27 with TRBJ2-7; 8 positions agree with TRBD1. The length of the CDR3 is 12 residues. Trimming at V came to 8 bases and at J to 7 bases, leaving 7 bases not matched to a gene. Looked up from germline, CDR1 is MNHEY and CDR2 is SMNVEV (reference sequence). CDR3 protein: CASRDRLREQYF. For the CDR3, the DNA is TGTGCCAGCCGGGACAGGCTTAGAGAGCAGTACTTC.

V is TRBV9 and J is TRBJ1-3; TRBD1 agrees at 7 bases. Germline trimming cut 3 bases from V and 4 bases from J; bases unmatched to any gene: 10. The CDR3 extends over 16 amino acids. Per the germline V gene, CDR1 is SGDLS and CDR2 is YYNGEE. CDR3 sequence reads: CASSAGTVPPGNTIYF. The CDR3 bases are TGTGCCAGCAGCGCCGGGACAGTTCCCCCCGGAAACACCATATATTTT.

The chain couples TRBV25-1 to TRBJ2-5; D unclear. V lost 1 base, J lost 2 bases, and 8 bases lay in between. The CDR3 is made up of 14 amino acids. Germline values: CDR1 MGHDK, CDR2 SYGVNS. CDR3 sequence reads: CASSESVEQETQYF. In DNA, the CDR3 is TGTGCCAGCAGTGAATCGGTAGAGCAAGAGACCCAGTACTTC.

This chain links TRBV11-2 with TRBJ2-3, with D maybe TRBD1 (7 bases). CDR1 and CDR2 from the germline V gene are SGHAT and FQNNGV. This CDR3 is 16 amino acids long. Trimming removed 7 bases at V and 4 bases at J, with 21 bases between. The CDR3 sequence: CASNHPGGRAADTQYF. CDR3 DNA sequence: TGTGCCAGCAACCATCCAGGGGGGCGAGCCGCAGATACGCAGTATTTT.

The gene calls are TRBV5-4 and TRBJ1-6, with a possible D match to TRBD1 (5 bases). CDR1 and CDR2 from the germline V gene are SGHNT and YYREEE (reference sequence). Deletions cut 6 bases from V and 6 bases from J, with 10 bases between. This CDR3 spans 13 amino acids. The CDR3 coding sequence is TGTGCCAGCAAGCCGGGGGTTAATTCACCCCTCCACTTT. This encodes CASKPGVNSPLHF.

The chain has TRBV27 and TRBJ1-2; D is unresolved. Trimming removed 3 bases at V and 5 bases at J, with 22 bases between. Germline CDR1 MNHEY, CDR2 SMNVEV (reference sequence). This CDR3 is 17 amino acids long. CDR3 in amino acids: CASSFSPRGSTAYGYTF. CDR3 DNA: TGTGCCAGCAGTTTTTCCCCGCGCGGTAGTACGGCGTATGGCTACACCTTC.

V and J are TRBV11-3 and TRBJ2-1, with D possibly being TRBD2 (5 bases). Germline assignment: CDR1 SGHNT and CDR2 YENEEA. This CDR3 has 16 residues. V was shortened by 3 bases and J by 0 bases, with 12 bases between the two germline ends. For the CDR3, the DNA is TGTGCCAGCAGCTTCGAGACTACGAGCTCCTACAATGAGCAGTTCTTC. As protein: CASSFETTSSYNEQFF.

This clone has only a few counts. The chain employs TRBV2 and TRBJ2-7; 9 nucleotides line up with TRBD2. Unmatched junction bases numbered 7, after V lost 6 bases and J lost 4 bases. Germline V CDR1 and CDR2: SNHLY, FYNNEI. The CDR3 is 14 residues long. CDR3 in amino acids: CASRVGSGSYEQYF. For the CDR3, the DNA is TGTGCCAGCAGGGTTGGTAGCGGGAGTTACGAGCAGTACTTC. Filled out from reference TRBV2 and TRBJ2-7, the complete variable domain reads EPEVTQTPSHQVTQMGQEVILRCVPISNHLYFYWYRQILGQKVEFLVSFYNNEISEKSEIFDDQFSVERPDGSNFTLKIRSTKLEDSAMYFCASRVGSGSYEQYFGPGTRLTVT.